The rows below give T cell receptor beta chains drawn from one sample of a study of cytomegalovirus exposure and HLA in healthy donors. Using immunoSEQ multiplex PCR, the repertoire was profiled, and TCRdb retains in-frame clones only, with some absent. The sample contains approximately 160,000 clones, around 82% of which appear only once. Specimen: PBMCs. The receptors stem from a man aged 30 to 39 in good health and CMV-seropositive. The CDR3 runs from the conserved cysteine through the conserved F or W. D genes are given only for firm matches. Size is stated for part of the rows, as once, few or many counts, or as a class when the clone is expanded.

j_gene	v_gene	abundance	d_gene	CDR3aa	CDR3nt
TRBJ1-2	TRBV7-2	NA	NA	CASSLGTGTGYGYTF	TGTGCCAGCAGCTTAGGTACAGGGACGGGCTATGGCTACACCTTC
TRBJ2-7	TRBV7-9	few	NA	CASSKTSHEQYF	TGTGCCAGCAGTAAGACTTCTCACGAGCAGTACTTC
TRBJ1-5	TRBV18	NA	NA	CASSPGAGASQPQHF	TGTGCCAGCTCACCGGGGGCAGGGGCGAGTCAGCCCCAGCATTTT
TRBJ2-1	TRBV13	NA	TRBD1	CASSLGQGGYNEQFF	TGTGCCAGCAGCTTGGGACAGGGAGGTTACAATGAGCAGTTCTTC
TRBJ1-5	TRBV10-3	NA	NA	CAISSQSYQPQHF	TGTGCCATCAGTTCGCAGTCTTATCAGCCCCAGCATTTT
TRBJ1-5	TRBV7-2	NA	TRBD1	CASSDQGASNQPQHF	TGTGCCAGCAGCGATCAGGGGGCGAGCAATCAGCCCCAGCATTTT
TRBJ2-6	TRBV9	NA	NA	CASSVEGVGANVLTF	TGTGCCAGCAGCGTAGAAGGGGTCGGGGCCAACGTCCTGACTTTC
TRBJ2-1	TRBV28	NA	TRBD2	CASSLLAGVVNEQFF	TGTGCCAGCAGTTTACTAGCGGGAGTTGTCAATGAGCAGTTCTTC
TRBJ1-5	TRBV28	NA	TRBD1	CASSYAGGESNQPQHF	TGTGCCAGCAGTTATGCAGGGGGCGAAAGCAATCAGCCCCAGCATTTT
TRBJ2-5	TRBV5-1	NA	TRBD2	CASSLTSGRALETQYF	TGCGCCAGCAGCTTGACTAGCGGGAGGGCCCTGGAGACCCAGTACTTC
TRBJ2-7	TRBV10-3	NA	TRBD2	CATRWLAGWTYEQYF	TGTGCCACCCGCTGGCTAGCGGGATGGACCTACGAGCAGTACTTC
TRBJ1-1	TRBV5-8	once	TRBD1	CASSLWTGGVNTEAFF	TGTGCCAGCAGCTTGTGGACAGGGGGCGTGAATACTGAAGCTTTCTTT
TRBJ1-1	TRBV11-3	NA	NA	CASSRGFDTEAFF	TGTGCCAGCAGTAGGGGTTTCGACACTGAAGCTTTCTTT
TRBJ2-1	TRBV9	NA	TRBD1	CASSVVGQGINEQFF	TGTGCCAGCAGCGTAGTGGGACAGGGAATCAATGAGCAGTTCTTC
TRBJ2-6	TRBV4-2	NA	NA	CASSPGPTDPVTIINSGANVLTF	TGTGCCAGCAGCCCTGGGCCGACAGACCCGGTGACCATAATAAACTCTGGGGCCAACGTCCTGACTTTC
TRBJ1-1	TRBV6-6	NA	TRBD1	CASSYTGQGPPEAFF	TGTGCCAGCAGTTACACCGGACAGGGCCCCCCTGAAGCTTTCTTT
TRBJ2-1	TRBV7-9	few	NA	CASSLGAHNEQFF	TGTGCCAGCAGCTTGGGGGCCCACAATGAGCAGTTCTTC
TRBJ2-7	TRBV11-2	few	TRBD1	CASSLHTGGEQYF	TGTGCCAGCAGCTTGCACACAGGGGGCGAGCAGTACTTC
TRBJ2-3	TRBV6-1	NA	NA	CASSSTTDRTQYF	TGTGCCAGCAGTTCTACGACTGACAGGACGCAGTATTTT
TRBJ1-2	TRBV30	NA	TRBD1	CAWTTGVLEGYTF	TGTGCCTGGACCACAGGGGTTTTGGAAGGCTACACCTTC
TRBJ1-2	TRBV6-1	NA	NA	CASSVQGLSHYGYTF	TGTGCCAGCAGTGTACAGGGATTGAGCCACTATGGCTACACCTTC
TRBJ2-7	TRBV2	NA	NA	CASSGLGSSYEQYF	TGTGCCAGCAGTGGCTTAGGGAGCTCCTACGAGCAGTACTTC
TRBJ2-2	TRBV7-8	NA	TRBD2	CASSLTRLAGRTGELFF	TGTGCCAGCAGCTTGACGAGACTAGCGGGTCGGACCGGGGAGCTGTTTTTT
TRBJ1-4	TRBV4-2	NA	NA	CASSQEQVREKLFF	TGTGCCAGCAGCCAAGAACAGGTTAGGGAAAAACTGTTTTTT
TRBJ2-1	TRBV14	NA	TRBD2	CASSQVFLAGFNEQFF	TGTGCCAGCAGCCAAGTTTTTCTAGCGGGTTTCAATGAGCAGTTCTTC
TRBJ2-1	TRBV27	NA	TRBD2	CASSQLGGGRARDNEQFF	TGTGCCAGCAGCCAACTCGGAGGCGGGAGGGCCCGGGACAATGAGCAGTTCTTC
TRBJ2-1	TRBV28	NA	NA	CASSLYAGRERDEQFF	TGTGCCAGCAGTTTATACGCGGGAAGGGAGAGGGATGAGCAGTTCTTC
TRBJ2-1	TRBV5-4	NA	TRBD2	CAAANLSGTSQREQFF	TGTGCCGCAGCTAATCTGTCCGGGACTAGTCAGCGGGAGCAGTTCTTC
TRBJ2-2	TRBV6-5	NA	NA	CASKQENTGELFF	TGTGCCAGCAAGCAGGAGAACACCGGGGAGCTGTTTTTT
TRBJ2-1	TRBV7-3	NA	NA	CASSATGTHSYNEQFF	TGTGCCAGCAGCGCCACCGGGACTCATTCCTACAATGAGCAGTTCTTC
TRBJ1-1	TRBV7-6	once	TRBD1	CASRLTGGDTEAFF	TGTGCCAGCAGATTGACAGGGGGGGACACTGAAGCTTTCTTT
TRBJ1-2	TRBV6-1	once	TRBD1	CASSAAGGYGYTF	TGTGCCAGCAGTGCCGCAGGGGGCTATGGCTACACCTTC
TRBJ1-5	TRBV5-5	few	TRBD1	CASSLDRGDQPQHF	TGTGCCAGCAGCTTGGACAGGGGGGACCAGCCCCAGCATTTT
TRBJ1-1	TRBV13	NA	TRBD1	CASSPPTGAFSEAFF	TGTGCCAGCAGCCCCCCGACAGGGGCGTTCTCTGAAGCTTTCTTT
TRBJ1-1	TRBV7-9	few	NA	CASSRQDPEAFF	TGTGCCAGCAGTAGACAGGACCCTGAAGCTTTCTTT
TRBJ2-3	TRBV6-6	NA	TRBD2	CAARGLAGGDTQYF	TGTGCCGCCCGCGGGCTAGCGGGGGGGGATACGCAGTATTTT
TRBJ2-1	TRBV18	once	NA	CASSPPREYNEQFF	TGTGCCAGCTCACCACCCAGGGAATACAATGAGCAGTTCTTC
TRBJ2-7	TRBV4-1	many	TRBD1	CASSQYRGSNEQYF	TGCGCCAGCAGCCAATACAGGGGGTCCAACGAGCAGTACTTC
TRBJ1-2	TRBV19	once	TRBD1	CASLTGDYGYTF	TGTGCCAGCCTTACAGGGGACTATGGCTACACCTTC
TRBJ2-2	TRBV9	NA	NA	CASSAGGELFF	TGTGCCAGCAGCGCGGGCGGGGAGCTGTTTTTT
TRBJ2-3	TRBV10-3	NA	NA	CAITEADTQYF	TGTGCCATCACAGAGGCAGATACGCAGTATTTT
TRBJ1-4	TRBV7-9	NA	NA	CASSLDGQPEEKLFF	TGTGCCAGCAGCTTAGACGGACAGCCTGAAGAAAAACTGTTTTTT
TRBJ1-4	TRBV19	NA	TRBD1	CASSTGQGLDEKLFF	TGTGCCAGTAGTACTGGACAGGGCCTGGATGAAAAACTGTTTTTT
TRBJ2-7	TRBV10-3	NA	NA	CAISAGAGMSYEQYF	TGTGCCATCAGTGCTGGGGCAGGGATGTCCTACGAGCAGTACTTC
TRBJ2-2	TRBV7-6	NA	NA	CASSFPSANTGELFF	TGTGCCAGCAGCTTCCCCAGCGCGAACACCGGGGAGCTGTTTTTT
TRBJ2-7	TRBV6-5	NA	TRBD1	CASSYRPGGYEQYF	TGTGCCAGCAGTTACCGACCAGGGGGCTACGAGCAGTACTTC
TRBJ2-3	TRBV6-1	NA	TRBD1	CASSEGTGRTDTQYF	TGTGCCAGCAGTGAGGGGACAGGGCGCACAGATACGCAGTATTTT
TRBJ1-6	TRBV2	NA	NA	CASSDREPYNSPLHF	TGTGCCAGCAGTGACAGGGAACCCTATAATTCACCCCTCCACTTT
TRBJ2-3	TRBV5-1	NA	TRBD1	CASSFGTGADTQYF	TGCGCCAGCAGCTTTGGGACAGGGGCAGATACGCAGTATTTT
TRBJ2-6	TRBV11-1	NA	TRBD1	CASSLRGHGANVLTF	TGTGCCAGCAGCTTAAGGGGGCATGGGGCCAACGTCCTGACTTTC